The 10 T cell receptor beta chains below were found in one sample sequenced in a study of blood T cell repertoires in COVID-19. Clones were read by immunoSEQ multiplex PCR, and TCRdb kept only the in-frame ones, dropping some. The data show over 35,000 clones, approximately 89% seen once. Sequenced input: peripheral blood. The receptors shown here come from a man aged 50 to 60 with acute or convalescent COVID-19.

The chain joins TRBV9 to TRBJ1-2, with D unclear. V was shortened by 0 bases and J by 2 bases, with 8 bases between the two germline ends. CDR1 is SGDLS and CDR2 is YYNGEE in the germline V gene. The CDR3 spans 14 residues. In DNA, the CDR3 is TGTGCCAGCAGCGTAGAAGGACTCAACTATGGCTACACCTTC. Translation: CASSVEGLNYGYTF.

The count of this clone is one. This chain links TRBV10-2 with TRBJ1-1; D not certain. This CDR3 contains 15 residues. V was shortened by 7 bases and J by 4 bases, with 19 bases between the two germline ends. CDR1 is WSHSY and CDR2 is SAAADI in the germline V gene. The CDR3 DNA is TGCGCCAGCACCGAATCGACCGGCGGGGTCACTGAAGCTTTCTTT. Translated: CASTESTGGVTEAFF.

This chain uses TRBV28 with TRBJ1-2; perhaps TRBD1 as D (5 bases). Germline lookup yields CDR1 MDHEN and CDR2 SYDVKM. V was pared by 4 bases and J by 3 bases, with 12 bases between. The CDR3 is 14 residues long. CDR3 residues: CASSYRQGHYGYTF. The CDR3 nucleotides read TGTGCCAGCAGTTACCGGCAGGGTCACTATGGCTACACCTTC.

This clone showed up just once. The chain is built from TRBV18 and TRBJ1-6; a possible D gene is TRBD1 (6 bases). Germline CDR1 and CDR2: KGHSH and LQKENI. Trimming cost V 5 bases and J 1 base, with 15 bases left between them. The CDR3 spans 17 residues. The DNA for the CDR3 is TGTGCCAGCTCAGAAAACAGGGTTCGGTCCTATAATTCACCCCTCCACTTT. This gives the protein CASSENRVRSYNSPLHF.

The chain has TRBV6-6 and TRBJ2-2; maybe TRBD1 (6 bases). The CDR3 runs 16 residues. In germline, CDR1 is MNHNY, CDR2 SVGAGI (reference sequence). The V and J ends lost 4 bases and 2 bases respectively, with 14 bases between them. CDR3 protein: CASSLETGHNTGELFF. DNA for the CDR3: TGTGCCAGCAGTTTAGAAACGGGACACAACACCGGGGAGCTGTTTTTT.

This clone was found a few times. The V and J genes are TRBV30 and TRBJ2-3; tentative D call: TRBD2 (5 bases). The CDR3 runs to 17 residues. The germline V and J ends were trimmed by 0 bases and 1 base, with 17 bases remaining between them. Germline V gene data show CDR1 as GTSNPN and CDR2 as SVGIG (reference sequence). The CDR3 DNA is TGTGCCTGGAGTGTACCAAGGATGAGGGCGCGCACAGATACGCAGTATTTT. It codes for CAWSVPRMRARTDTQYF. Drawing the rest from reference TRBV30 and TRBJ2-3, the complete variable domain is SQTIHQWPATLVQPVGSPLSLECTVEGTSNPNLYWYRQAAGRGLQLLFYSVGIGQISSEVPQNLSASRPQDRQFILSSKKLLLSDSGFYLCAWSVPRMRARTDTQYFGPGTRLTVL.

V usage is TRBV6-6 and J usage is TRBJ1-5; no reliable D call. CDR1 and CDR2 (germline): MNHNY, SVGAGI (reference sequence). V shed 3 bases and J shed 3 bases, with 3 bases lying between them. This CDR3 has 12 amino acids. CDR3 protein: CASSYYNQPQHF. As DNA, the CDR3 is TGTGCCAGCAGTTATTACAATCAGCCCCAGCATTTT.

The chain links TRBV18 to TRBJ1-2; weak D call: TRBD1 (5 bases). Deletions cut 3 bases from V and 4 bases from J, with 18 bases between. This CDR3 contains 16 residues. The germline V gene has CDR1 KGHSH and CDR2 LQKENI. In nucleotides, the CDR3 is TGTGCCAGCTCACCGGATGGGCCGGGGGGAAGCTATGGCTACACCTTC. It yields the protein CASSPDGPGGSYGYTF.

The chain couples TRBV19 to TRBJ2-1, with D possibly matching TRBD2 (5 bases). Between the trimmed V and J ends, which lost 3 bases and 3 bases, there was a span of 15 bases. CDR3 length: 16 residues. Germline CDR1 reads LNHDA; CDR2 reads SQIVND (reference sequence). CDR3 nucleotide sequence: TGTGCCAGTAGTATTGGACTTCAAGGGATCTACAATGAGCAGTTCTTC. Protein sequence: CASSIGLQGIYNEQFF.

The chain joins TRBV5-6 to TRBJ1-3; 7 nucleotides match TRBD1. V dropped 5 bases and J dropped 4; count of bases not matched to a gene: 15. Germline V gene lookup returns CDR1 SGHDT and CDR2 YYEEEE. This CDR3 spans 17 amino acids. The CDR3 coding sequence is TGTGCCAGCAGTCGTGGGAGCAGGGGGACGAGCGGAAACACCATATATTTT. It codes for CASSRGSRGTSGNTIYF.